Below, one T cell receptor beta chain is given with its context. Sequencing was performed with immunoSEQ multiplex PCR; in TCRdb, only in-frame clones are kept and a portion is missing. Of some 120,000 clones in the sample, around nine tenths were seen once. This sample is drawn from a study of T cell responses to AZD1222 COVID-19 vaccine. CDR3 size: 13 residues. V shed 5 bases, J shed 5 bases, and the junction held 4 bases outside the gene matches. Germline V gene sequence: CDR1 MNHEY, CDR2 SVGEGT. V and J are TRBV6-2 or TRBV6-3 and TRBJ2-7, with TRBD2 matching over 9 bases. This sequence originates from an adult in good health. The sequenced sample was peripheral blood, obtained on day 0 of AZD1222 vaccination. The CDR3 region has the DNA TGTGCCAGCAGTCCCGTAGCGGGAGACGAGCAGTACTTC. It yields the protein CASSPVAGDEQYF.